This T cell receptor (beta chain) was documented in a study of T cell responses to AZD1222 COVID-19 vaccine. Broader study findings: A rise in Spike-specific TCR breadth and depth followed two AZD1222 doses.

Data came from immunoSEQ multiplex PCR; TCRdb stores just in-frame clones and leaves some out. This table holds about 61,000 clones, over 85% found once. This CDR3 is 14 amino acids long. Germline assignment: CDR1 MDHEN and CDR2 SYDVKM. V lost 4 bases, J lost 4 bases, and 6 bases stayed unmatched. A remark on this clone: The antigen remains unidentified.

The source of this sequence is an adult in good health. The source material was peripheral blood, sampled on day 0 of AZD1222 vaccination. V gene TRBV28 combines with J gene TRBJ2-5, with 7 bases aligning to TRBD1. The CDR3 spells CASSSPDRRETQYF. CDR3 bases: TGTGCCAGCAGTTCCCCGGACAGGCGAGAGACCCAGTACTTC.